These 5 T cell receptor beta chains were sequenced from one sample in a study of control samples from healthy donors and cancer patients (dated by TCRdb to 2018 to 2021). The library relied on the immunoSEQ multiplex PCR assay. This is the immuneACCESS table as TCRdb keeps it, with only in-frame sequences that have V and J called. A part of the clones is gone; compared with another copy, unresolved V genes explain less than half, and the rest is unexplained. Across this sample there are 95,000 to 150,000 clones, with around 92% seen only once. In total, the top ten clones hold just under 0.6% of the sample. The sequenced sample consisted of PBMCs. The receptors shown here come from a man of 80 years or more with head and neck cancer.

The chain has TRBV13 and TRBJ2-7; D is unresolved. CDR3 length: 12 residues. From germline, CDR1 is PRHDT and CDR2 FYEKMQ (reference sequence). V was cut by 4 bases and J by 6 bases, with 10 bases left in between. The DNA for the CDR3 is TGTGCCAGCAGCTATCAGACTCCCGAGCAGTACTTC. Translated: CASSYQTPEQYF.

The genes are TRBV7-8 and TRBJ2-1; 10 positions match TRBD2. CDR1 and CDR2 from the germline V gene are SGHVS and FQNEAQ. Unmatched junction bases numbered 10, after V lost 4 bases and J lost 4 bases. This CDR3 has 17 amino acids. The CDR3 coding sequence is TGTGCCAGCAGCTCCCGTCTGGGTAGCGGGGGGTACAATGAGCAGTTCTTC. It specifies CASSSRLGSGGYNEQFF.

The chain couples TRBV9 to TRBJ1-4; D perhaps matches TRBD1 (6 bases). This CDR3 contains 14 residues. V was shortened by 3 bases and J by 14 bases, with 20 bases between the two germline ends. The V gene's germline CDR1 is SGDLS and CDR2 YYNGEE. The CDR3 loop reads CASSAGQTDRWLFF. CDR3 bases: TGTGCCAGCAGCGCCGGACAGACCGATAGATGGCTGTTTTTT.

V and J are TRBV10-3 and TRBJ2-7; possibly TRBD1 or TRBD2 for D (5 bases each). V lost 0 bases, J lost 4 bases, and 19 bases lay in between. CDR1 is ENHRY, CDR2 SYGVKD, per germline. The CDR3 has 17 residues. The CDR3 DNA is TGTGCCATCAGTGAGTCAGTCGGGGCAGGCCCGCTTTACGAGCAGTACTTC. This translates into CAISESVGAGPLYEQYF.

The chain links TRBV30 to TRBJ2-1, with TRBD2 identical over 9 bases. Losses at the gene ends were 4 bases for V and 1 base for J; bases not matched to a gene: 5. This CDR3 has 15 residues. Germline-derived CDR1 and CDR2 are GTSNPN and SVGIG (reference sequence). The chain's CDR3 is CAWTQLAGSYNEQFF. CDR3 DNA sequence: TGTGCCTGGACCCAACTAGCGGGTTCCTACAATGAGCAGTTCTTC.